This T cell receptor beta chain was observed in a study of graft-versus-host responses after intestinal transplantation. As for the study in general: All recipients got anti-thymocyte globulin induction, then tacrolimus and steroids for roughly three years. General study findings and limits: GvH clones appeared in recipient marrow, some first in ileum or blood.

Sequenced by immunoSEQ multiplex PCR; TCRdb stores in-frame clones only, minus some. Among 30,000 to 40,000 clones listed, over 90% were seen once. Germline V gene data show CDR1 as MGHRA and CDR2 as YSYEKL. V shed 1 base and J shed 0 bases, with 7 bases lying between them. CDR3 length: 14 residues. Points on this clone: Its antigen is unknown.

The rearrangement joins TRBV4-1 to TRBJ2-7; D is possibly TRBD2 (6 bases). This sample comprised unstimulated CD8+ T cells sorted from spleen or lymph node cells, obtained before transplant. This clonotype originated in a human donor who was the organ donor for an intestinal transplant. CDR3 nucleotide sequence: TGCGCCAGCAGCCAAGCGGGAGTCTCCTACGAGCAGTACTTC. Amino acid sequence: CASSQAGVSYEQYF.